The sequence of this T cell receptor beta chain was determined in a study of T cell responses to AZD1222 COVID-19 vaccine. Overall study results and limits: Recipients of AZD1222 seropositive at baseline numbered only six or seven. Clonal diversity may have been underestimated in mostly white British donors.

The CDR3 has 16 residues. V was pared by 8 bases and J by 0 bases, with 17 bases between. The germline V gene has CDR1 MNHEY and CDR2 SMNVEV (reference sequence). Clones were sequenced by immunoSEQ multiplex PCR, and TCRdb holds only the in-frame ones, with some missing. The profile covers about 120,000 clones, with more than 85% appearing a single time and roughly 7.4% taken by the ten largest. Comments on this clone: What it binds is not known.

The TCR was taken from an adult in good health. The sample here was peripheral blood, taken on day 0 of AZD1222 vaccination. This chain links TRBV27 with TRBJ2-1; weak D call: TRBD2 (7 bases). The CDR3 DNA sequence: TGTGCCAGCGAAGGGGGAGGGAGCGGCTCCTACAATGAGCAGTTCTTC. It is translated as CASEGGGSGSYNEQFF.